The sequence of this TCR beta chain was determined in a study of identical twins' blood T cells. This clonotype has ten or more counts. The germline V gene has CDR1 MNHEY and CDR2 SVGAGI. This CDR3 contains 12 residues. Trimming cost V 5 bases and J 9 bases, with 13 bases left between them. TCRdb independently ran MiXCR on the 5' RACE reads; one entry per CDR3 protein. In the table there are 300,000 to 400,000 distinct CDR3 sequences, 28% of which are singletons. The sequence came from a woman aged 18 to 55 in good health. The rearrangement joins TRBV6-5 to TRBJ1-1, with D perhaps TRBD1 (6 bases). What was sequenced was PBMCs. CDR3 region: CASSPNRAQAFF. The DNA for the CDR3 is TGTGCCAGCAGTCCAAACAGGGCCCAAGCTTTCTTT.